This T cell receptor beta chain emerged from a study of CD8+CD57+ T cells in acquired aplastic anemia. Study-wide background: Healthy donor CD4+ samples were sequenced to a depth that averaged around 9.9 million reads.

This CDR3 contains 17 residues. The ends lost 0 bases at V and 7 bases at J; junction bases unmatched: 9. The germline V gene has CDR1 MGHRA and CDR2 YSYEKL. The template for TCR beta VDJ and CDR3 sequence profiling was genomic DNA. From the reads, TCRdb called clonotypes with MiXCR, one entry per CDR3 protein. Here the sample spans some 130,000 distinct CDR3 sequences, about 48% being singletons. In regard to this clonotype: As yet, its antigen is unknown. A much bigger clone sits one base away, suggesting this may be a read error.

General study findings and limits: Simpson's diversity of CD8+ cells was not significantly different in patients compared with controls.

Sequenced input: sorted CD4+, CD8+, or CD8+CD57+ T cells (not recorded which) from PBMCs. The chain links TRBV4-1 to TRBJ2-1; 10 bases are a match to TRBD2. This sequence originates from a human donor in good health, serving as a control. The CDR3 DNA follows: TGCGCCAGCAGCCAAGATTGGGGGGCTAGCGGGAGTAATGAGCAGTTCTTC. This gives the protein CASSQDWGASGSNEQFF.